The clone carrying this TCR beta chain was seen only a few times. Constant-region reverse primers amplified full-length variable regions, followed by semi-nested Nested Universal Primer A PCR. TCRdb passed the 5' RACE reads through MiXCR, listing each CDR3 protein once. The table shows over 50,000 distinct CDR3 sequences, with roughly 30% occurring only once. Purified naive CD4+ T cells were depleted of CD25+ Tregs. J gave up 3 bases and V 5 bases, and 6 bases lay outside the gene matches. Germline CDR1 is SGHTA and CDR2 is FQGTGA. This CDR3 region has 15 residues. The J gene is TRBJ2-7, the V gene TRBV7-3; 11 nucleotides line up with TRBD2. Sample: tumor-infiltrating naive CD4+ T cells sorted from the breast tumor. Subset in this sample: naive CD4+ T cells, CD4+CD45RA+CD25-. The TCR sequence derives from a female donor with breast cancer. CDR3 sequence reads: CASSLPGLADYEQYF. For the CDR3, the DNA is TGTGCCAGCAGCCTGCCGGGACTAGCGGACTACGAGCAGTACTTC.